One and the same sample provided the 31 T cell receptor beta chains below, sequenced in a study of technical replicates of blood from a few donors. TCRdb keeps only in-frame clones here, not all; method: immunoSEQ multiplex PCR. The data hold fewer than 90,000 clones, with 89% observed a single time. Source material: T cells isolated from PBMCs. The source of these receptors is a human donor in good health.

The CDR3 DNA reads TGTGCCAGCAGTTACTCCTGGACAGGGAATTATGGCTACACCTTC. Translated: CASSYSWTGNYGYTF. The chain uses TRBV6-5 and TRBJ1-2; 8 bases agree with TRBD1. The CDR3 spans 15 residues. The J segment lost 5 bases and the V segment lost 0 bases, leaving 5 bases of the junction unmatched. CDR1 and CDR2 from the germline V gene are MNHEY and SVGAGI.

The chain carries TRBV19 and TRBJ2-2, with D unclear. The germline V gene has CDR1 LNHDA and CDR2 SQIVND (reference sequence). The ends were cut back, 6 bases at V and 8 bases at J, with 16 bases in the middle. This CDR3 has 14 residues. CDR3 nucleotides: TGTGCCAGTAGCGGCCCGACATATTCGGGGGAGCTGTTTTTT. This codes for CASSGPTYSGELFF.

The CDR3 loop reads CASSPTTGRGNTF. As DNA, the CDR3 is TGTGCCAGCTCACCAACGACAGGGCGAGGAAACACCTTC. The chain uses TRBV18 and TRBJ1-2, with TRBD1 identical over 7 bases. V shed 2 bases, J shed 12 bases, and the junction held 9 bases outside the gene matches. Germline lookup yields CDR1 KGHSH and CDR2 LQKENI. This CDR3 region has 13 residues.

This chain links TRBV19 with TRBJ1-1, with 7 bases lining up with TRBD1. The CDR3 runs 12 residues. The germline V gene encodes CDR1 LNHDA and CDR2 SQIVND (reference sequence). J gave up 7 bases and V 7 bases, and 6 bases lay outside the gene matches. The CDR3 DNA follows: TGTGCCAGTAATGACGGGACAGATGAAGCTTTCTTT. Protein sequence: CASNDGTDEAFF.

This chain joins TRBV15 and TRBJ2-1, with TRBD2 identical over 10 bases. Germline CDR1 is LNHNV and CDR2 is YYDKDF (reference sequence). The V segment lost 2 bases and the J segment 10 bases; nucleotides outside the gene matches: 11. The CDR3 runs 16 residues. CDR3 residues: CATSRSLTSGMREQFF. Written as DNA, the CDR3 is TGTGCCACCAGCAGATCCTTAACTAGCGGGATGAGGGAGCAGTTCTTC.

J is TRBJ2-5 and V is TRBV18, with D perhaps matching TRBD1 (5 bases). This CDR3 has 14 amino acids. Trimming took 8 bases from V and 4 from J, leaving 17 bases between them. From germline, CDR1 is KGHSH and CDR2 LQKENI. As DNA, the CDR3 is TGTGCCAGCGCGCTTTATCCAGGGTCAGAGACCCAGTACTTC. Protein: CASALYPGSETQYF.

The chain combines TRBV5-4 with TRBJ1-5; 7 bases are shared with TRBD1. This CDR3 comprises 14 residues. The J segment lost 3 bases and the V segment lost 4 bases, leaving 4 bases of the junction unmatched. CDR1 SGHNT and CDR2 YYREEE come from the germline V gene (reference sequence). The DNA of the CDR3 is TGTGCCAGCAGCACTGGACAGGACAATCAGCCCCAGCATTTT. Residues: CASSTGQDNQPQHF.

CDR3 protein: CASSWGLGRYEQYF. As DNA, the CDR3 is TGTGCCAGCAGTTGGGGACTAGGCCGCTACGAGCAGTACTTC. This chain connects TRBV27 to TRBJ2-7; TRBD2 agrees at 8 bases. With 4 bases clipped from V and 3 bases from J, the junction kept 5 bases outside the gene matches. CDR3 length equals 14 residues. CDR1 and CDR2 (germline): MNHEY, SMNVEV (reference sequence).

The chain's CDR3 is CASSRFRQSGTDTQYF. CDR3 bases: TGTGCCAGCAGTCGATTTCGCCAGTCTGGCACAGATACGCAGTATTTT. The chain joins TRBV27 to TRBJ2-3; no firm D call. Germline-derived CDR1 and CDR2 are MNHEY and SMNVEV (reference sequence). The CDR3 is 16 residues long. Trimming removed 5 bases at V and 1 base at J, with 16 bases between.

The gene calls are TRBV19 and TRBJ1-2; 7 bases map to TRBD1. This CDR3 has 14 residues. The germline V gene encodes CDR1 LNHDA and CDR2 SQIVND (reference sequence). V shed 9 bases and J 4 bases; nucleotides not matched to a gene: 11. DNA for the CDR3: TGTGCCAGCTTTCTTAACCGGGACAGCTATGGCTACACCTTC. Protein product: CASFLNRDSYGYTF.

This chain uses TRBV5-4 with TRBJ2-1, with TRBD2 matching 8 bases. Unmatched junction bases numbered 7, after V lost 0 bases and J lost 2 bases. Germline assignment: CDR1 SGHNT and CDR2 YYREEE (reference sequence). This CDR3 is 17 amino acids long. CDR3 coding DNA: TGTGCCAGCAGCTTGGACCGGACTAGCCGAACCTACAATGAGCAGTTCTTC. It yields the protein CASSLDRTSRTYNEQFF.

V gene TRBV7-3 combines with J gene TRBJ2-1, with 11 bases identical to TRBD2. The ends lost 5 bases at V and 7 bases at J; junction bases unmatched: 10. Germline values: CDR1 SGHTA, CDR2 FQGTGA. This CDR3 has 16 amino acids. CDR3 DNA: TGTGCCAGCAGCACCCTGACTAGCGGGGCTAGGAATGAGCAGTTCTTC. Its protein product is CASSTLTSGARNEQFF.

The CDR3 reads CASSDWDRVETQYF. CDR3 DNA sequence: TGTGCCAGTAGTGACTGGGACAGGGTAGAGACCCAGTACTTC. The V and J genes are TRBV19 and TRBJ2-5; the match to TRBD1 covers 9 bases. Germline trimming cut 5 bases from V and 4 bases from J; bases unmatched to any gene: 5. Germline CDR1 LNHDA, CDR2 SQIVND (reference sequence). The CDR3 is 14 residues long.

The gene calls are TRBV28 and TRBJ1-1; no clear D gene. Trimming shortened V by 2 bases and J by 3 bases, and 13 bases separated the two germline ends. The CDR3 sequence is 15 residues long. CDR1 MDHEN and CDR2 SYDVKM come from the germline V gene. The CDR3 region has the DNA TGTGCCAGCAGTTTAGCCTATATCTTGTACACTGAAGCTTTCTTT. This codes for CASSLAYILYTEAFF.

The gene calls are TRBV6-1 and TRBJ1-4, with 7 nucleotides matching TRBD1. The germline CDR1 and CDR2 sequences are MNHNS and SASEGT. The length of the CDR3 is 14 residues. The V and J ends lost 7 bases and 8 bases, in that order; junction bases with no gene match: 10. CDR3 sequence reads: CASTPQGSSEKLFF. CDR3 nucleotides: TGTGCCAGCACCCCACAGGGGAGCTCAGAAAAACTGTTTTTT.

V usage is TRBV25-1 and J usage is TRBJ2-5; the D gene is possibly TRBD2 (5 bases). This CDR3 is 10 amino acids long. Germline V lookup: CDR1 MGHDK, CDR2 SYGVNS. V lost 11 bases to trimming and J lost 2 bases, with 6 bases between them. The CDR3: CAREQETQYF. In nucleotides, the CDR3 is TGTGCCCGGGAACAAGAGACCCAGTACTTC. Looking up the rest from reference TRBV25-1 and TRBJ2-5 gives the full variable domain: EADIYQTPRYLVIGTGKKITLECSQTMGHDKMYWYQQDPGMELHLIHYSYGVNSTEKGDLSSESTVSRIRTEHFPLTLESARPSHTSQYLCAREQETQYFGPGTRLLVL.

V is TRBV28 and J is TRBJ1-1; 7 bases are a match to TRBD1. This CDR3 spans 14 amino acids. Losses at the gene ends were 6 bases for V and 1 base for J; bases not matched to a gene: 5. Germline assignment: CDR1 MDHEN and CDR2 SYDVKM. The chain's CDR3 is CASRPGTANTEAFF. The CDR3 region has the DNA TGTGCCAGCAGACCAGGGACAGCGAACACTGAAGCTTTCTTT.

The V and J genes are TRBV7-2 and TRBJ1-2; 7 nucleotides agree with TRBD1. Germline V gene sequence: CDR1 SGHTA, CDR2 FQGNSA. The J segment lost 8 bases and the V segment lost 1 base, leaving 1 base of the junction unmatched. The CDR3 spans 12 residues. CDR3 coding DNA: TGTGCCAGCAGCTTAGAGGGGGCCGGCTACACCTTC. Its protein is CASSLEGAGYTF.

This sequence joins TRBV7-2 and TRBJ2-1; a possible D gene is TRBD2 (5 bases). CDR3 length: 11 amino acids. Germline V gene data show CDR1 as SGHTA and CDR2 as FQGNSA. V was cut by 8 bases and J by 9 bases, with 11 bases left in between. For the CDR3, the DNA is TGTGCCAGCGGGAGTAGTGGTGAGCAGTTCTTC. The encoded protein is CASGSSGEQFF.

This chain links TRBV7-8 with TRBJ2-1; TRBD2 matches at 10 bases. The CDR3 spans 15 residues. Looked up from germline, CDR1 is SGHVS and CDR2 is FQNEAQ. The junction had 3 bases not matched to a gene; V was cut back by 1 base and J by 6 bases. CDR3 sequence (DNA): TGTGCCAGCAGCTTAGGCCCTAGCGGGAGCAATGAGCAGTTCTTC. It encodes CASSLGPSGSNEQFF.

The V gene is TRBV7-9, the J gene TRBJ1-5, with 10 positions matching TRBD1. J was trimmed by 2 bases and V by 4 bases; bases with no gene match: 11. The CDR3 length is 18 residues. CDR1 is SEHNR, CDR2 FQNEAQ, per germline (reference sequence). CDR3 region: CASSYYRGTGVGNQPQHF. In DNA, the CDR3 is TGTGCCAGCAGCTATTACAGAGGGACAGGGGTGGGCAATCAGCCCCAGCATTTT.

This sequence joins TRBV7-2 and TRBJ2-1, with 8 bases fitting TRBD1. Germline lookup yields CDR1 SGHTA and CDR2 FQGNSA. There are 14 residues in the CDR3. Losses at the gene ends were 3 bases for V and 5 bases for J; bases not matched to a gene: 3. As DNA, the CDR3 is TGTGCCAGCAGCTTTGGGGACAGGAACAATGAGCAGTTCTTC. It yields the protein CASSFGDRNNEQFF.

The rearrangement joins TRBV4-2 to TRBJ2-7; 7 bases fit TRBD1. CDR1 is LGHNA, CDR2 YNFKEQ, per germline. CDR3 length: 14 residues. V was pared by 4 bases and J by 0 bases, with 3 bases of the junction left unmatched. Here the CDR3 DNA reads TGTGCCAGCAGCCTCCCAGGGGGCTCCTACGAGCAGTACTTC. Protein product: CASSLPGGSYEQYF.

The V and J genes are TRBV7-9 and TRBJ1-5; D is ambiguous. The V end was cut by 5 bases, the J end by 4 bases, with 15 bases between. The CDR3 totals 15 residues. Germline values: CDR1 SEHNR, CDR2 FQNEAQ (reference sequence). CDR3 coding DNA: TGTGCCAGCAGCCCAGGAGGCCTGGGGAATCAGCCCCAGCATTTT. Amino acids: CASSPGGLGNQPQHF.

The chain is built from TRBV10-2 and TRBJ2-1; D is unclear. There are 17 residues in the CDR3. V dropped 4 bases and J dropped 1 base, with 17 bases sitting between them. The germline gives CDR1 WSHSY, CDR2 SAAADI. The CDR3 nucleotides are TGCGCCAGCAGTGGTTTCAGGCCCTTAAAATCCTACAATGAGCAGTTCTTC. As protein: CASSGFRPLKSYNEQFF.

V and J are TRBV5-1 and TRBJ2-1; D remains unclear. V was cut by 3 bases and J by 6 bases, with 7 bases left in between. Per the germline V gene, CDR1 is SGHRS and CDR2 is YFSETQ. This CDR3 is 12 amino acids long. In DNA, the CDR3 is TGCGCCAGCAGCTACACCGCCAATGAGCAGTTCTTC. Protein sequence: CASSYTANEQFF.

The V gene is TRBV9, the J gene TRBJ2-7; 8 bases fit TRBD2. V shed 0 bases, J shed 4 bases, and the junction held 9 bases outside the gene matches. Germline loops: CDR1 SGDLS, CDR2 YYNGEE. The CDR3 consists of 16 residues. CDR3 sequence (DNA): TGTGCCAGCAGCGTAGCCCGGGAGGGACACATGTACGAGCAGTACTTC. Its protein is CASSVAREGHMYEQYF.

For the CDR3, the DNA is TGTGCCATCAGTGAGAAAACGGGCTTAGCGGGAGAGACCCAGTACTTC. Translation gives CAISEKTGLAGETQYF. This rearrangement joins TRBV10-3 to TRBJ2-5, with 7 nucleotides matching TRBD2. The CDR3 loop spans 16 amino acids. CDR1 and CDR2 (germline): ENHRY, SYGVKD. The V segment lost 2 bases and the J segment 4 bases; nucleotides outside the gene matches: 10.

This chain's CDR3 is CASSQDPPEQYF. In DNA form, the CDR3 reads TGCGCCAGCAGCCAAGACCCTCCCGAGCAGTACTTC. The chain carries TRBV4-1 and TRBJ2-7, with D uncertain. Trimming removed 0 bases at V and 6 bases at J, with 6 bases between. CDR3 length: 12 amino acids. Germline values: CDR1 MGHRA, CDR2 YSYEKL.

The chain is built from TRBV27 and TRBJ2-3, with D possibly being TRBD2 (6 bases). This CDR3 is 13 amino acids long. V lost 5 bases to trimming and J lost 4 bases, with 10 bases between them. The germline gives CDR1 MNHEY, CDR2 SMNVEV (reference sequence). In nucleotides, the CDR3 is TGTGCCAGCAGTCCAGGAGGGTCAGATACGCAGTATTTT. Translation gives CASSPGGSDTQYF.

The chain employs TRBV9 and TRBJ1-2, with a tentative D call TRBD1 (6 bases). The CDR3 contains 15 residues. The germline V gene encodes CDR1 SGDLS and CDR2 YYNGEE. The V end lost 0 bases, the J end lost 3 bases, and 12 bases lay between the germline ends. CDR3 bases: TGTGCCAGCAGCGTAGTCATAGGGGGTCACTATGGCTACACCTTC. It specifies CASSVVIGGHYGYTF. Filled out from reference TRBV9 and TRBJ1-2, the complete variable domain reads DSGVTQTPKHLITATGQRVTLRCSPRSGDLSVYWYQQSLDQGLQFLIQYYNGEERAKGNILERFSAQQFPDLHSELNLSSLELGDSALYFCASSVVIGGHYGYTFGSGTRLTVV.